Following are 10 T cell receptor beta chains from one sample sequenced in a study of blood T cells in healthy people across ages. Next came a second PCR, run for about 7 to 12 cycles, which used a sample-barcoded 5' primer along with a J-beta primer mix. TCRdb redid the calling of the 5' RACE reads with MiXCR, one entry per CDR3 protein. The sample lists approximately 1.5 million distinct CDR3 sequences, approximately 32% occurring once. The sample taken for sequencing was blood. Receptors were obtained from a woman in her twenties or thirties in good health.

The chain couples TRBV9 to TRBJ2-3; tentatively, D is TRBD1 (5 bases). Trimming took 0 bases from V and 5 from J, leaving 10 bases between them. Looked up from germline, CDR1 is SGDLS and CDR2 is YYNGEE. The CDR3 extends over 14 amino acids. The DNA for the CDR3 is TGTGCCAGCAGCGTAGGACAGCTGTTAGATACGCAGTATTTT. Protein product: CASSVGQLLDTQYF.

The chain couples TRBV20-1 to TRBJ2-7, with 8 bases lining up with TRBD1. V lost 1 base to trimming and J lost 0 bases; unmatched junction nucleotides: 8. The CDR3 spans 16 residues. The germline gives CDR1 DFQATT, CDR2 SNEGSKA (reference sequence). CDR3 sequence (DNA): TGCAGTGCTAGAGGGCAGGGGGCTCTGAGCTCCTACGAGCAGTACTTC. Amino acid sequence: CSARGQGALSSYEQYF.

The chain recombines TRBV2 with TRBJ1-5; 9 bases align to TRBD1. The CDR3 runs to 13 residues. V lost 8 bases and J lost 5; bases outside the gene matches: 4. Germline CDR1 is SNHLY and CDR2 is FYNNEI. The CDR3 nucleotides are TGTGCCAGCGGGGACAGGGAGTATCAGCCCCAGCATTTT. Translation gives CASGDREYQPQHF.

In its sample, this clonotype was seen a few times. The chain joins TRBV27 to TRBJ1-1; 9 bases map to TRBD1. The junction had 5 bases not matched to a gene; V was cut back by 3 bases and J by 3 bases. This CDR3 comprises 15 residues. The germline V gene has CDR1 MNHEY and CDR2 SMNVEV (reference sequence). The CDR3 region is CASSLGQGWDTEAFF. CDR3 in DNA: TGTGCCAGCAGTTTGGGACAGGGATGGGACACTGAAGCTTTCTTT.

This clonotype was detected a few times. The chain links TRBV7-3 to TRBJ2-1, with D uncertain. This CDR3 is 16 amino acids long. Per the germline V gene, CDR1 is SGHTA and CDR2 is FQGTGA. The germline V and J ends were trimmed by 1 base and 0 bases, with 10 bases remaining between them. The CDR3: CASSLKGLSSYNEQFF. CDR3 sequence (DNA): TGTGCCAGCAGCTTAAAGGGCCTAAGCTCCTACAATGAGCAGTTCTTC.

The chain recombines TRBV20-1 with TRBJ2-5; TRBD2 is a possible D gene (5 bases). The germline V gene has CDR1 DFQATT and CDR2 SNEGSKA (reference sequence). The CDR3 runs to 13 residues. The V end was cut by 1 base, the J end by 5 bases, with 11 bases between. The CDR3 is CSARGGLVETQYF. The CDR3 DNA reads TGCAGTGCTAGAGGAGGGTTGGTGGAGACCCAGTACTTC.

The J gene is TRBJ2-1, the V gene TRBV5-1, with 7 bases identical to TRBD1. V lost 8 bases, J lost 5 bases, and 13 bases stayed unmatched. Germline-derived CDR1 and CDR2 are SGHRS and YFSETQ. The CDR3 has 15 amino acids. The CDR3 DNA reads TGCGCCAGTACCCTCGACGGACAGGCGAACAATGAGCAGTTCTTC. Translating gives CASTLDGQANNEQFF.

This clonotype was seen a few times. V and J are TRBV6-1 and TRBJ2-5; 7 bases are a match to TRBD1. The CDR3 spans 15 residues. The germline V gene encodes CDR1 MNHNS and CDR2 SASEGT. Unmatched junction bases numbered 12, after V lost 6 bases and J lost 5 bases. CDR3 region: CASSDRVYSGETQYF. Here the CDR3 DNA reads TGTGCCAGCAGCGACAGGGTTTATTCGGGGGAGACCCAGTACTTC.

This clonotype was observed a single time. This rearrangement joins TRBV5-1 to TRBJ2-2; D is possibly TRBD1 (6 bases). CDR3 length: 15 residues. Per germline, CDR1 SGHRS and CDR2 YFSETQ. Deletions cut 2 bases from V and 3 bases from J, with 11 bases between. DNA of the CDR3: TGCGCCAGCAGCTTACGACAGGCCGACACCGGGGAGCTGTTTTTT. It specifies CASSLRQADTGELFF.

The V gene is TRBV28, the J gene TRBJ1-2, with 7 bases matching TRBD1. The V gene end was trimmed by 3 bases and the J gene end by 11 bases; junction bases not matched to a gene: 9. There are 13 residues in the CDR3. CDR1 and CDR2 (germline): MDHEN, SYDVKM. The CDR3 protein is CASSFDRAGGYTF. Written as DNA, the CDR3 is TGTGCCAGCAGTTTTGACAGGGCCGGTGGATACACCTTC.